This is a list of T cell receptor beta chains from one sample in a study of circulating CD8 cells and anti-PD-1 response in melanoma. TCRdb re-derived calls from the reads in MiXCR, one entry per CDR3 protein. This table has some 570 distinct CDR3 sequences, 5.5% to 8% appearing once. This specimen was CD8+ T cells from PBMCs, taken at baseline or after one month of anti-PD-1 therapy (not recorded which). The origin of the receptors is a human donor with melanoma. Both conserved end residues are trimmed from each CDR3. D genes are given only for firm matches.

TRBJ2-5 TRBV4-2 TRBD2 ASSREAGGALETQY
TRBJ2-5 TRBV5-6 . ASSLARQGKETQY
TRBJ2-1 TRBV14 . ASSPTLRGEQF
TRBJ1-3 TRBV25-1 . ASRTGGVGNTIY
TRBJ2-1 TRBV29-1 TRBD1 SGRARGPSDEQF
TRBJ2-7 TRBV29-1 TRBD2 SVGLAGASYEQY
TRBJ1-3 TRBV4-1 . ASSQDGSTIY
TRBJ2-7 TRBV2 . ASRGGGQY
TRBJ2-1 TRBV27 TRBD2 ASSLAGGLKGNEQF
TRBJ2-3 TRBV20-1 TRBD2 SARDSTSGAAGDTQY
TRBJ2-3 TRBV7-2 . ASSLVTGIDTDTQY
TRBJ2-5 TRBV4-3 . ASSQDTGRETQY
TRBJ2-3 TRBV28 . ASSFLQGTDTQY
TRBJ2-2 TRBV27 . ASSLRFGQPNTGELF
TRBJ2-1 TRBV7-3 TRBD2 ASSSLAGPREQF
TRBJ2-6 TRBV9 . ASSASPEANVLT
TRBJ2-7 TRBV24-1 . ATSEAYEQY